The 27 T cell receptor beta chains given below trace back to one sample, sequenced in a study of post-analysis software for immune sequencing data (dated by TCRdb to between 2015 and 2016). Library generation was performed with PCR. Instrument used: Illumina HiSeq 2500. To reduce PCR and sequencing biases, unique molecular identifiers were built into the TCR beta cDNA libraries. In-frame beta chains were kept once TCRdb had trimmed the public reads at Q25 with fastp and called clones with MiXCR. Each record represents a unique CDR3 protein, reported with the most common genes and DNA among its rows. Counted in this sample were 150,000 to 200,000 distinct CDR3 sequences; roughly 40% of them appeared once. Roughly 28% of the sample goes to the ten largest clones. What the time point label conveys for this sample: second blood draw from one MS patient after hematopoietic stem cell transplantation. The specimen comprised blood, sampled after autologous hematopoietic stem cell transplantation. These receptor sequences come from a girl aged 10-17 years with multiple sclerosis. Donor details come from another sample of the same person, matched by shared clones.

This clonotype has at least ten counts. The chain employs TRBV7-8 and TRBJ2-3; 16 nucleotides match TRBD2. This CDR3 is 17 amino acids long. V dropped 7 bases and J dropped 3; count of bases not matched to a gene: 7. Germline V gene data show CDR1 as SGHVS and CDR2 as FQNEAQ. CDR3 nucleotides: TGTGCCAGCATCGGACTGGGACTAGCGGGAGGGACAGATACGCAGTATTTT. Amino acids: CASIGLGLAGGTDTQYF.

The V call is TRBV20-1, the J call TRBJ2-1; 14 nucleotides match TRBD2. The CDR3 covers 19 residues. The V segment lost 1 base and the J segment 9 bases; nucleotides outside the gene matches: 17. Germline loops: CDR1 DFQATT, CDR2 SNEGSKA (reference sequence). The CDR3 here is CSARVSRLAGGPRWVEQFF. The DNA of the CDR3 is TGCAGTGCTAGAGTCTCCCGACTAGCGGGAGGGCCTAGGTGGGTTGAGCAGTTCTTC.

This chain's CDR3 is CASSLSQEGEGTDTQYF. Written as DNA, the CDR3 is TGTGCCAGCAGTTTATCCCAGGAGGGAGAAGGTACAGATACGCAGTATTTT. J is TRBJ2-3 and V is TRBV28; TRBD2 might be the D (6 bases). Trimming left V 1 base short and J 3 bases short, with 17 bases between. CDR3 length: 17 amino acids. Germline lookup yields CDR1 MDHEN and CDR2 SYDVKM. Complete variable domain (other parts from reference TRBV28 and TRBJ2-3): DVKVTQSSRYLVKRTGEKVFLECVQDMDHENMFWYRQDPGLGLRLIYFSYDVKMKEKGDIPEGYSVSREKKERFSLILESASTNQTSMYLCASSLSQEGEGTDTQYFGPGTRLTVL.

The chain carries TRBV20-1 and TRBJ2-1; D is ambiguous. The V end was cut by 6 bases, the J end by 8 bases, with 8 bases between. This CDR3 contains 10 residues. The germline V gene encodes CDR1 DFQATT and CDR2 SNEGSKA (reference sequence). The DNA for the CDR3 is TGCAGTGCAATAGAGTATGAGCAGTTCTTC. This sequence encodes CSAIEYEQFF.

This clonotype was recorded many times. The V and J genes are TRBV29-1 and TRBJ2-7; 9 nucleotides match TRBD2. Germline V gene lookup returns CDR1 SQVTM and CDR2 ANQGSEA. The CDR3 runs 16 residues. Unmatched junction bases numbered 12, after V lost 4 bases and J lost 2 bases. CDR3 in amino acids: CSVVDDGGGRAYEQYF. CDR3 bases: TGCAGCGTTGTGGACGATGGCGGCGGGAGGGCCTACGAGCAGTACTTC.

This clonotype was counted between two and nine times. V usage is TRBV29-1 and J usage is TRBJ2-5; D remains unclear. The CDR3 contains 12 residues. CDR1 and CDR2 from the germline V gene are SQVTM and ANQGSEA. Trimming removed 3 bases from V and 1 base from J, with 6 bases in between. The chain's CDR3 is CSVDGAQETQYF. The CDR3 DNA reads TGCAGCGTTGACGGCGCCCAAGAGACCCAGTACTTC.

This clonotype showed up just a few times. The rearrangement joins TRBV15 to TRBJ2-3, with 8 bases lining up with TRBD2. The CDR3 runs 17 residues. With V trimmed by 3 bases and J by 0 bases, 8 bases remained unmatched. The germline CDR1 and CDR2 sequences are LNHNV and YYDKDF (reference sequence). CDR3 coding DNA: TGTGCCACCAGCAGGGCCCGGGCTAGCGGGAGCACAGATACGCAGTATTTT. Its translation is CATSRARASGSTDTQYF.

The gene calls are TRBV10-3 and TRBJ2-3, with D tentatively TRBD1 (5 bases). This CDR3 comprises 16 residues. The V gene's germline CDR1 is ENHRY and CDR2 SYGVKD. Trimming shortened V by 3 bases and J by 2 bases, and 15 bases separated the two germline ends. CDR3 protein: CAISDWGRRNTDTQYF. CDR3 nucleotides: TGTGCCATCAGTGATTGGGGCAGGCGAAACACAGATACGCAGTATTTT.

The rearrangement joins TRBV4-1 to TRBJ2-3; no clear D gene. Germline CDR1 and CDR2: MGHRA and YSYEKL. This CDR3 contains 11 residues. The ends were cut back, 2 bases at V and 10 bases at J, with 7 bases in the middle. In nucleotides, the CDR3 is TGCGCCAGCAGCCAATCGAAGGCGCAGTATTTT. Its protein product is CASSQSKAQYF.

This rearrangement joins TRBV27 to TRBJ2-7, with 7 bases lining up with TRBD1. Losses at the gene ends were 5 bases for V and 5 bases for J; bases not matched to a gene: 3. The CDR3 consists of 12 residues. Germline V gives CDR1 MNHEY, CDR2 SMNVEV (reference sequence). In DNA form, the CDR3 reads TGTGCCAGCAGTGACAGGGCGAACGAGCAGTACTTC. This gives the protein CASSDRANEQYF.

This clonotype was recorded a few times. This chain uses TRBV4-2 with TRBJ1-6; D is uncertain. V lost 0 bases and J lost 0, with 15 bases in between. From germline, CDR1 is LGHNA and CDR2 YNFKEQ. CDR3 size: 19 residues. The CDR3 DNA is TGTGCCAGCAGCCAAGATCGAGTAGGCCGACGCTCCTATAATTCACCCCTCCACTTT. Residues: CASSQDRVGRRSYNSPLHF.

V gene TRBV20-1 combines with J gene TRBJ2-7; no clear D gene. The V end lost 1 base, the J end lost 3 bases, and 10 bases lay between the germline ends. Germline loops: CDR1 DFQATT, CDR2 SNEGSKA (reference sequence). The CDR3 runs to 13 residues. The CDR3, as DNA: TGCAGTGCTAGAGGACCTGATTACTACGAGCAGTACTTC. Encoded protein: CSARGPDYYEQYF.

This clonotype was detected a few times. CDR3 DNA: TGTGCCAGCAGCTTCTCGCGACTAGAAATCTACAATGAGCAGTTCTTC. Its protein product is CASSFSRLEIYNEQFF. V usage is TRBV5-8 and J usage is TRBJ2-1; possibly TRBD2 for D (6 bases). Germline loops: CDR1 SGHTS, CDR2 YDEGEE. Trimming shortened V by 2 bases and J by 3 bases, and 15 bases separated the two germline ends. This CDR3 comprises 16 residues.

Here the CDR3 reads CASSFGTSGSSYEQYF. DNA for the CDR3: TGTGCCAGCAGTTTCGGGACTAGCGGGAGCTCCTACGAGCAGTACTTC. The chain carries TRBV28 and TRBJ2-7, with 14 bases lining up with TRBD2. Germline CDR1 and CDR2: MDHEN and SYDVKM. Unmatched junction bases numbered 1, after V lost 3 bases and J lost 0 bases. The length of the CDR3 is 16 residues.

The genes are TRBV6-1 and TRBJ1-2, with unresolved D. The germline CDR1 and CDR2 sequences are MNHNS and SASEGT. With 6 bases removed from V and 6 bases from J, the gap between germline ends came to 11 bases. The CDR3 length is 12 residues. The CDR3 loop is CASRGGGDGYTF. The CDR3 bases are TGTGCCAGCAGGGGCGGCGGAGATGGCTACACCTTC.

This clonotype was seen a few times. It may be a read error: a sequence one base away is much more abundant. The gene calls are TRBV6-1 and TRBJ1-6, with D unclear. The CDR3 totals 14 residues. Per the germline V gene, CDR1 is MNHNS and CDR2 is SASEGT. This CDR3 is CASTPFDGSSPPHF. The CDR3 nucleotides are TGTGCCAGCACACCGTTCGACGGGAGTTCACCCCCCCACTTT.

This chain uses TRBV12-3 or TRBV12-4 with TRBJ2-2, with D hard to call. The CDR3 length is 16 residues. V dropped 7 bases and J dropped 2 bases, with 17 bases sitting between them. This CDR3 is CASTLKLPTNTGELFF. CDR3 in DNA: TGTGCCAGCACCCTTAAGCTCCCGACAAACACCGGGGAGCTGTTTTTT.

At least ten counts were recorded for this clonotype. The V and J genes are TRBV29-1 and TRBJ2-7, with TRBD1 identical over 11 bases. The J segment lost 2 bases and the V segment lost 6 bases, leaving 6 bases of the junction unmatched. This CDR3 comprises 14 residues. Germline V lookup: CDR1 SQVTM, CDR2 ANQGSEA. CDR3 DNA sequence: TGCAGCGTGATGGGACAGGGGGTCACCTACGAGCAGTACTTC. Protein product: CSVMGQGVTYEQYF.

This clonotype was counted only a few times. The rearrangement joins TRBV5-1 to TRBJ2-7; 10 positions match TRBD2. The CDR3 covers 15 residues. The germline V gene encodes CDR1 SGHRS and CDR2 YFSETQ. Trimming cost V 2 bases and J 1 base; bases outside gene matches: 3. The CDR3 sequence: CASSLGTSASYEQYF. CDR3 DNA sequence: TGCGCCAGCAGCTTAGGGACTAGCGCATCCTACGAGCAGTACTTC.

In its sample, this clonotype was seen a few times. The rearrangement joins TRBV6-2 or TRBV6-3 to TRBJ2-3; 10 nucleotides line up with TRBD1. The V segment lost 6 bases and the J segment 4 bases; nucleotides outside the gene matches: 7. This CDR3 has 15 residues. Germline V gene lookup returns CDR1 MNHEY and CDR2 SVGEGT. The CDR3 nucleotides read TGTGCCAGCAGCTCCGGGACAGGGGACTCAGATACGCAGTATTTT. This codes for CASSSGTGDSDTQYF.

The chain links TRBV20-1 to TRBJ2-5; TRBD1 or TRBD2 may be the D gene (6 bases each). CDR3 size: 14 residues. The germline V and J ends were trimmed by 5 bases and 5 bases, with 18 bases remaining between them. Germline values: CDR1 DFQATT, CDR2 SNEGSKA (reference sequence). Here the CDR3 reads CSACEGGQKETQYF. The CDR3 DNA sequence: TGCAGTGCTTGTGAGGGGGGCCAAAAGGAGACCCAGTACTTC.

This clonotype was counted between two and nine times. This chain uses TRBV4-1 with TRBJ2-5; TRBD2 aligns across 11 bases. The CDR3 extends over 20 amino acids. V lost 0 bases, J lost 5 bases, and 17 bases stayed unmatched. CDR1 is MGHRA, CDR2 YSYEKL, per germline. The CDR3 loop reads CASSQESLAGLAVQRETQYF. DNA of the CDR3: TGCGCCAGCAGCCAAGAGTCGCTAGCGGGACTAGCGGTCCAAAGGGAGACCCAGTACTTC.

A word on this clonotype: The junction shows a germline mismatch at one end, possibly a read error. The chain uses TRBV30 and TRBJ2-1; either TRBD1 or TRBD2 may fit D (5 bases each). The V gene's germline CDR1 is GTSNPN and CDR2 SVGIG (reference sequence). CDR3 size: 12 residues. This CDR3 reads CAWSPGHKEQFF. In nucleotides, the CDR3 is TGTGCCTGGAGTCCGGGGCACAAAGAGCAGTTCTTC.

This chain links TRBV5-1 with TRBJ1-2, with D perhaps matching TRBD1 (6 bases). CDR1 and CDR2 from the germline V gene are SGHRS and YFSETQ. V was cut by 1 base and J by 1 base, with 11 bases left in between. The CDR3 runs 15 residues. The CDR3 loop reads CASSLQDSINYGYTF. The CDR3 DNA reads as TGCGCCAGCAGCTTGCAGGACAGCATTAACTATGGCTACACCTTC.

This clonotype occurred a few times. This chain uses TRBV7-9 with TRBJ2-7; D could derive from TRBD1 or TRBD2 (5 bases each). The CDR3 length is 16 residues. Germline assignment: CDR1 SEHNR and CDR2 FQNEAQ (reference sequence). Trimming stripped 1 base from V and 2 bases from J, with 15 bases between. The CDR3 nucleotides read TGTGCCAGCAGCTTAGAACCCCGAGGGGTTGCCTACGAGCAGTACTTC. Translated, it gives CASSLEPRGVAYEQYF.

This clonotype has just a few counts. This chain uses TRBV10-3 with TRBJ2-7, with TRBD1 identical over 9 bases. Germline CDR1 reads ENHRY; CDR2 reads SYGVKD. The junction had 6 bases not matched to a gene; V was cut back by 6 bases and J by 0 bases. The CDR3 loop spans 15 amino acids. The CDR3 loop reads CAIRHRDRDSYEQYF. Written as DNA, the CDR3 is TGTGCCATCAGACACCGGGACAGGGACTCCTACGAGCAGTACTTC.

The chain employs TRBV7-9 and TRBJ2-1; TRBD2 matches at 8 bases. Losses at the gene ends were 5 bases for V and 3 bases for J; bases not matched to a gene: 9. The CDR3 contains 16 residues. CDR1 and CDR2 from the germline V gene are SEHNR and FQNEAQ (reference sequence). CDR3 sequence reads: CASSKSSGRGYNEQFF. In DNA, the CDR3 is TGTGCCAGCAGCAAATCAAGCGGGAGAGGCTACAATGAGCAGTTCTTC.